This TCR beta chain was profiled in a study of shared clonotypes between healthy human individuals. In the source study's methods: Junction-only immunoSEQ data arrived without quality scores, meaning filtering differed. The repertoire was sequenced with immunoSEQ multiplex PCR; TCRdb's copy has only in-frame clones and lacks some. V, J and clone size are taken as reported in that table, and D and trimming were inferred from the DNA itself. This table holds a few hundred thousand clones, about 80% found once. V trimming: 1 base; J trimming: 0 bases; junction bases outside the gene matches: 7. CDR1 and CDR2 (germline): SEHNR, FQNEAQ (reference sequence). This CDR3 comprises 18 residues. The table lists this clone with a few counts.

This TCR was recovered from a woman aged 40-49 years in good health. Some clones in this sample may be carry-over from other donors' samples. The V gene is TRBV7-9, the J gene TRBJ2-5; 11 bases line up with TRBD2. The sequenced sample was PBMCs. Here the CDR3 reads CASSLGRLGLADQETQYF. DNA of the CDR3: TGTGCCAGCAGCTTAGGTAGATTGGGACTAGCGGACCAAGAGACCCAGTACTTC.